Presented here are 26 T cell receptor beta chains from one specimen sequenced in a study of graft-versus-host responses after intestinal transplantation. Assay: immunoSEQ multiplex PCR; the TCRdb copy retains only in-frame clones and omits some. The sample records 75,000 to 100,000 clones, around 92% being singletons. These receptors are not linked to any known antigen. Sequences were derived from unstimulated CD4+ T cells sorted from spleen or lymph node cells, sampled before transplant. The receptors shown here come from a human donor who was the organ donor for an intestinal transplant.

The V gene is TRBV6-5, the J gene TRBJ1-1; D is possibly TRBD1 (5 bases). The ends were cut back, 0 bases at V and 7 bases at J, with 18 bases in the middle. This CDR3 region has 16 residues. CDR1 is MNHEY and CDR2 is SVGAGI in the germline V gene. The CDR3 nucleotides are TGTGCCAGCAGTTACTCGAGACTTGGCAGGGTGGTTGAAGCTTTCTTT. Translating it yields CASSYSRLGRVVEAFF.

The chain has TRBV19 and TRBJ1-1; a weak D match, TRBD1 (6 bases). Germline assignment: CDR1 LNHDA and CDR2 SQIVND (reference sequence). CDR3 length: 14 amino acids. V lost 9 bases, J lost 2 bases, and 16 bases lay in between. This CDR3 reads CASRSFRGNTEAFF. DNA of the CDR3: TGTGCCAGCCGAAGTTTCAGGGGTAACACTGAAGCTTTCTTT.

CDR3 nucleotide sequence: TGCGCCAGCAGCGCATCGACTAACGTGGCATACGAGCAGTACTTC. Protein sequence: CASSASTNVAYEQYF. The chain links TRBV5-1 to TRBJ2-7; the D gene is possibly TRBD2 (5 bases). This CDR3 is 15 amino acids long. Deletions cut 4 bases from V and 4 bases from J, with 18 bases between. The germline CDR1 and CDR2 sequences are SGHRS and YFSETQ.

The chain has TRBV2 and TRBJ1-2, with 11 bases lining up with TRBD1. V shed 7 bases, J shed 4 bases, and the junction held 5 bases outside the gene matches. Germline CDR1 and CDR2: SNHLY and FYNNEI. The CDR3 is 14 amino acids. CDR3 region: CASTDRGLSYGYTF. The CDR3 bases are TGTGCCAGCACGGACAGGGGGCTGTCCTATGGCTACACCTTC.

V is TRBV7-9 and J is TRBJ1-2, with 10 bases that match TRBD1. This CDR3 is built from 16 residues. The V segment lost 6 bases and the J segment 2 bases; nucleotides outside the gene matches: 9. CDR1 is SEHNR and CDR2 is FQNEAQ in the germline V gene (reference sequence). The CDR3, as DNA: TGTGCCAGCAGAGGACAGGGGGAAGGGAGGAACTATGGCTACACCTTC. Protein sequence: CASRGQGEGRNYGYTF.

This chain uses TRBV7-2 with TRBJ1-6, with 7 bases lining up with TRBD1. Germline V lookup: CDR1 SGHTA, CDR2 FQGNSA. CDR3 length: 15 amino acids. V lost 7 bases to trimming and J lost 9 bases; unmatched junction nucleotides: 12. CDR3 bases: TGTGCCAGCACCGTGGACCGACAGGGCAGTTCACCCCTCCACTTT. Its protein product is CASTVDRQGSSPLHF.

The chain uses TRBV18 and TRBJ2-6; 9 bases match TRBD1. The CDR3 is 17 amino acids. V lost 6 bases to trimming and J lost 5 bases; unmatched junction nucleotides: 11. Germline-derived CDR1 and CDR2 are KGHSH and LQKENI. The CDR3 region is CASSYTGTGKRANVLTF. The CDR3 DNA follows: TGTGCCAGCTCGTATACCGGGACAGGGAAGCGGGCCAACGTCCTGACTTTC.

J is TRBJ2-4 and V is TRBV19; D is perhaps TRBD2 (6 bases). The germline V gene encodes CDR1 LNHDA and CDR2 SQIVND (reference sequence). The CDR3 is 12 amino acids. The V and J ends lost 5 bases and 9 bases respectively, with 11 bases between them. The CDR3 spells CASSGTGGIQYF. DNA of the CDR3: TGTGCCAGTAGTGGCACCGGGGGCATTCAGTACTTC.

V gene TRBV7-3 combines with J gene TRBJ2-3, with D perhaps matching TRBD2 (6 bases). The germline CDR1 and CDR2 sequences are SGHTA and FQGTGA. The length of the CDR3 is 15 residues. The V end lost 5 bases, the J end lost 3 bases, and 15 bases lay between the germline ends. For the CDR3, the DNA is TGTGCCAGCAGCGAACGACTAGTGAGAACAGATACGCAGTATTTT. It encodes CASSERLVRTDTQYF.

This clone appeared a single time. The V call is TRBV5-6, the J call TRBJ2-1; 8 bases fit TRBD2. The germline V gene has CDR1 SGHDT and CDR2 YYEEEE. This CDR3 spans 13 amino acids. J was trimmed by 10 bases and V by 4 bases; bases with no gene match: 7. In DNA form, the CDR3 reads TGTGCCAGCAGCATCTCGGGACTAGGAGAGCAGTTCTTC. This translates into CASSISGLGEQFF.

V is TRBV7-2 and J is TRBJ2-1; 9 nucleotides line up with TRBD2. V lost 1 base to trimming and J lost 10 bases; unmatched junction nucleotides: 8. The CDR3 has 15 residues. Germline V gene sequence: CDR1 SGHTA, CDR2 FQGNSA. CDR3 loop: CASSLVSGGGLEQFF. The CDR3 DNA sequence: TGTGCCAGCAGCTTAGTTAGCGGGGGCGGGTTAGAGCAGTTCTTC.

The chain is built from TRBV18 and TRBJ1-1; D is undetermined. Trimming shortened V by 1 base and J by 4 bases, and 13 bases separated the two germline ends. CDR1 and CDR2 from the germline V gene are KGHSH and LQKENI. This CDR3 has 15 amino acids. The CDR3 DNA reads TGTGCCAGCTCACCACTTTCTGAGACACTCACTGAAGCTTTCTTT. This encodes CASSPLSETLTEAFF.

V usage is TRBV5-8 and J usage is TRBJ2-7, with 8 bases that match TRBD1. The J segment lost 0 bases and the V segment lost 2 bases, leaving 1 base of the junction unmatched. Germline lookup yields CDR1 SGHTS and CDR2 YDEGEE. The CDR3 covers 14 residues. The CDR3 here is CASSFDRGSYEQYF. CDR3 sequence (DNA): TGTGCCAGCAGCTTCGACAGGGGCTCCTACGAGCAGTACTTC.

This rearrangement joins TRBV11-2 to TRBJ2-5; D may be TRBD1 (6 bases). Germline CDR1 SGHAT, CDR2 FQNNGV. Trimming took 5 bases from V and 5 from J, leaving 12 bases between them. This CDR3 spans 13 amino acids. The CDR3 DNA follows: TGTGCCAGCAGCCGTACAGGGCCCGAGACCCAGTACTTC. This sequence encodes CASSRTGPETQYF.

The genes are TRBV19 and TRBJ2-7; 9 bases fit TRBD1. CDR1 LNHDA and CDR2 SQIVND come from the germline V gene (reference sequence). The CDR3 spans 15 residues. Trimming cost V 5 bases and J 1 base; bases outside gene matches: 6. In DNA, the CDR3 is TGTGCCAGTAGTCCATCCGGGACAGGGTCCTACGAGCAGTACTTC. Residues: CASSPSGTGSYEQYF. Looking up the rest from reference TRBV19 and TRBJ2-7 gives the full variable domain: DGGITQSPKYLFRKEGQNVTLSCEQNLNHDAMYWYRQDPGQGLRLIYYSQIVNDFQKGDIAEGYSVSREKKESFPLTVTSAQKNPTAFYLCASSPSGTGSYEQYFGPGTRLTVT.

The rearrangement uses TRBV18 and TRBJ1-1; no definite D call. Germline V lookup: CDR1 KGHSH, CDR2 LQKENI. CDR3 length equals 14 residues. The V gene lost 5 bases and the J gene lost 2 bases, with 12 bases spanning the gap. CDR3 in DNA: TGTGCCAGCTCAGTCCGGAAACTAAACACTGAAGCTTTCTTT. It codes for CASSVRKLNTEAFF.

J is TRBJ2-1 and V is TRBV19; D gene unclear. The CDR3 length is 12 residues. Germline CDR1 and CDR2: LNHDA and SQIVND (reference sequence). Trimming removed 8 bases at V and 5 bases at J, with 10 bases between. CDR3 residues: CASWSKNNEQFF. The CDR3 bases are TGTGCCAGTTGGTCTAAAAACAATGAGCAGTTCTTC.

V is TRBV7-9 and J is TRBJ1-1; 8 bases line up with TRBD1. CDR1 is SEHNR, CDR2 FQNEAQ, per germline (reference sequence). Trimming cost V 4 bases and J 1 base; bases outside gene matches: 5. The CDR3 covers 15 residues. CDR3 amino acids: CASSSQGAENTEAFF. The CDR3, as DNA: TGTGCCAGCAGCTCCCAGGGGGCTGAGAACACTGAAGCTTTCTTT.

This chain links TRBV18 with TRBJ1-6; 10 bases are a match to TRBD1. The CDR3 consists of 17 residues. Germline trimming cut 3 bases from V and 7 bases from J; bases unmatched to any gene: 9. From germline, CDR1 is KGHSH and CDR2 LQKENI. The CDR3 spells CASSPYNPGQGNSPLHF. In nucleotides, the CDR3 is TGTGCCAGCTCACCCTACAACCCGGGACAGGGGAATTCACCCCTCCACTTT.

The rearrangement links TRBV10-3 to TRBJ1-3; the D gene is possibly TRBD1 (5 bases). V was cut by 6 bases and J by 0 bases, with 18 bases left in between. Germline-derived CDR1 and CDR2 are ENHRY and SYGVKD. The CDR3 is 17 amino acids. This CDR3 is CAIRTVSGGGSGNTIYF. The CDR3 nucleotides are TGTGCCATCAGGACGGTTAGCGGGGGGGGCTCTGGAAACACCATATATTTT.

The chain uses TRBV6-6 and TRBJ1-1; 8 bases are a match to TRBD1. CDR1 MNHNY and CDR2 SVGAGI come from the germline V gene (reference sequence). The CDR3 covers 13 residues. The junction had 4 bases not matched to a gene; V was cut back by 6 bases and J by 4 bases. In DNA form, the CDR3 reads TGTGCCAGCAGGGCAACAGGGGGCACTGAAGCTTTCTTT. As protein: CASRATGGTEAFF.

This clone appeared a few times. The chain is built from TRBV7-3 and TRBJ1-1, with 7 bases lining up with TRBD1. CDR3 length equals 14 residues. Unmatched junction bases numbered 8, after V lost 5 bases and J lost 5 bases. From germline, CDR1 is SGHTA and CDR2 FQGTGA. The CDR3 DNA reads TGTGCCAGCAGCCAACAGGGGTTGGGGACTGAAGCTTTCTTT. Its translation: CASSQQGLGTEAFF.

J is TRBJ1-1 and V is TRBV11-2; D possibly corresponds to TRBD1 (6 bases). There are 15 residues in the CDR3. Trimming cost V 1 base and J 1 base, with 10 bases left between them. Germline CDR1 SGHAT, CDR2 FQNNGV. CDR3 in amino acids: CASSLAGGANTEAFF. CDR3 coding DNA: TGTGCCAGCAGCTTAGCGGGGGGCGCGAACACTGAAGCTTTCTTT.

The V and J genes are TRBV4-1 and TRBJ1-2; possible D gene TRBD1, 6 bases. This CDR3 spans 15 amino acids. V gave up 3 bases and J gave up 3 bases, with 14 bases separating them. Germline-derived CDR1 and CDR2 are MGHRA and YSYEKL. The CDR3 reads CASSQSETGYYGYTF. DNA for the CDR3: TGCGCCAGCAGCCAGAGCGAAACAGGGTACTATGGCTACACCTTC.

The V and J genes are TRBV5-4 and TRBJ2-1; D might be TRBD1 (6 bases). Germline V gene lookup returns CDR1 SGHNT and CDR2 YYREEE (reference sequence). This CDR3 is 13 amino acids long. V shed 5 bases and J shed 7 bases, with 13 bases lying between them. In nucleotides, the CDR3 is TGTGCCAGCAGTTTGTCTACAGGGAATGAGCAGTTCTTC. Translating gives CASSLSTGNEQFF. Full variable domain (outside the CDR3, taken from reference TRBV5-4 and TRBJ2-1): ETGVTQSPTHLIKTRGQQVTLRCSSQSGHNTVSWYQQALGQGPQFIFQYYREEENGRGNFPPRFSGLQFPNYSSELNVNALELDDSALYLCASSLSTGNEQFFGPGTRLTVL.

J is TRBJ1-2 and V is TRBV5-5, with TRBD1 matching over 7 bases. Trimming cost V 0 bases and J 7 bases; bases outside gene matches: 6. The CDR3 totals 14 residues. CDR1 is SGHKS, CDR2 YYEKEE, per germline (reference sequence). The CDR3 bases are TGTGCCAGCAGCTTGGTACAGGGGCCACTTGGCTACACCTTC. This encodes CASSLVQGPLGYTF.